Following are 23 T cell receptor beta chains from one sample sequenced in a study of beta chain features in type 1 diabetes. Study-level results: Among all four CD4+ subsets, Type 1 diabetes patients had TCRB CDR3s that were moderately but significantly shorter.

For these receptors, no antigen is known. As every portion of the isolated RNA was reverse transcribed, the sequencing read expressed TCRB transcripts. Assay used: immunoSEQ multiplex PCR; TCRdb lists only in-frame clones, some missing. The sample shows about 250,000 clones, about a tenth of them seen only once. Sequences were obtained from naive CD4+ T cells from blood. The receptors come from a man aged 30 to 45 with type 1 diabetes.

This clone was counted between two and nine times. This chain connects TRBV7-2 to TRBJ1-1; no clear D. V was cut by 1 base and J by 0 bases, with 6 bases left in between. The CDR3 consists of 14 residues. Looked up from germline, CDR1 is SGHTA and CDR2 is FQGNSA. The CDR3 region is CASSLGALNTEAFF. CDR3 bases: TGTGCCAGCAGCTTAGGGGCGTTGAACACTGAAGCTTTCTTT.

The table lists this clone with a few counts. The chain has TRBV7-2 and TRBJ2-3, with 7 nucleotides matching TRBD2. The CDR3 is 15 residues long. Germline V gene sequence: CDR1 SGHTA, CDR2 FQGNSA. After removal of 2 bases from V and 3 bases from J, the junction contained 5 bases not matched to a gene. CDR3 sequence: CASSLHGTKTDTQYF. The CDR3 nucleotides read TGTGCCAGCAGCTTACACGGGACTAAGACAGATACGCAGTATTTT.

V is TRBV9 and J is TRBJ2-7; 11 nucleotides match TRBD2. J gave up 1 base and V 0 bases, and 3 bases lay outside the gene matches. From germline, CDR1 is SGDLS and CDR2 YYNGEE. This CDR3 has 16 amino acids. The CDR3 sequence: CASSVGGTSGSYEQYF. The DNA of the CDR3 is TGTGCCAGCAGCGTAGGTGGGACTAGCGGATCCTACGAGCAGTACTTC. The whole variable domain, filled in from reference TRBV9 and TRBJ2-7, reads DSGVTQTPKHLITATGQRVTLRCSPRSGDLSVYWYQQSLDQGLQFLIQYYNGEERAKGNILERFSAQQFPDLHSELNLSSLELGDSALYFCASSVGGTSGSYEQYFGPGTRLTVT.

The rearrangement uses TRBV11-1 and TRBJ2-1; 10 bases fit TRBD2. V lost 4 bases and J lost 0; bases outside the gene matches: 3. The CDR3 has 16 residues. Germline CDR1 SGHAT, CDR2 FQDESV (reference sequence). The CDR3 reads CASSSLAGDSYNEQFF. CDR3 in DNA: TGTGCCAGCAGCTCTCTAGCGGGGGACTCCTACAATGAGCAGTTCTTC.

This clone showed up just a few times. The chain has TRBV2 and TRBJ2-5; D gene unclear. There are 15 residues in the CDR3. Germline CDR1 and CDR2: SNHLY and FYNNEI. Trimming pared 6 bases from V and 2 bases from J, leaving 16 bases between. Written as DNA, the CDR3 is TGTGCCAGCAGCTCTATTCAGAGACTGCAAGAGACCCAGTACTTC. Translated: CASSSIQRLQETQYF.

The V and J genes are TRBV6-6 and TRBJ1-6; TRBD1 matches at 7 bases. CDR3 length equals 16 residues. J lost 9 bases, V lost 1 base, and 9 bases had no gene match. From germline, CDR1 is MNHNY and CDR2 SVGAGI (reference sequence). The CDR3: CASSYLSGQEVSPLHF. CDR3 sequence (DNA): TGTGCCAGCAGTTACTTGAGCGGACAGGAGGTTTCACCCCTCCACTTT.

The rearrangement uses TRBV7-9 and TRBJ1-2; a possible D gene is TRBD1 (5 bases). Trimming took off 5 bases at V and 12 bases at J, with 19 bases between the two ends. Germline V lookup: CDR1 SEHNR, CDR2 FQNEAQ (reference sequence). The CDR3 covers 13 residues. The CDR3: CASSPTQGRAHTF. For the CDR3, the DNA is TGTGCCAGCAGCCCTACCCAGGGCCGCGCCCACACCTTC.

This clone was observed a few times. This chain links TRBV10-3 with TRBJ2-3; 8 nucleotides line up with TRBD1. In germline, CDR1 is ENHRY, CDR2 SYGVKD. This CDR3 contains 18 residues. J gave up 2 bases and V 6 bases, and 16 bases lay outside the gene matches. The DNA of the CDR3 is TGTGCCATCAGCCAGACTCGACAGGGGCGCCTGGACACAGATACGCAGTATTTT. Amino acid sequence: CAISQTRQGRLDTDTQYF.

The CDR3 DNA sequence: TGTGCCAGCAGCTTCCAGGGGGTCCAGAACACTGAAGCTTTCTTT. Its translation: CASSFQGVQNTEAFF. The V call is TRBV14, the J call TRBJ1-1; 7 bases agree with TRBD1. Per the germline V gene, CDR1 is SGHDN and CDR2 is FVKESK. The CDR3 length is 15 residues. V was clipped by 5 bases and J by 1 base; unmatched bases: 7.

This clone was found a few times. The gene calls are TRBV7-3 and TRBJ1-5; D call uncertain. The CDR3 covers 14 residues. V lost 3 bases, J lost 4 bases, and 10 bases lay in between. Looked up from germline, CDR1 is SGHTA and CDR2 is FQGTGA. The CDR3 reads CASSLGPDNQPQHF. The CDR3 nucleotides are TGTGCCAGCAGCTTGGGCCCTGATAATCAGCCCCAGCATTTT.

There are a few counts of this clone. This chain connects TRBV6-1 to TRBJ2-3, with D perhaps TRBD1 (5 bases). Germline V lookup: CDR1 MNHNS, CDR2 SASEGT. The CDR3 length is 14 residues. V lost 6 bases and J 6 bases, leaving 16 bases between the germline ends. CDR3 sequence (DNA): TGTGCCAGCAGGGCTGGGGCAGCCCAGGATACGCAGTATTTT. Translating gives CASRAGAAQDTQYF.

A few counts support this clone. The chain combines TRBV7-3 with TRBJ2-1; 8 bases align to TRBD1. CDR3 length: 14 residues. V shed 1 base, J shed 5 bases, and the junction held 1 base outside the gene matches. CDR1 is SGHTA and CDR2 is FQGTGA in the germline V gene. In DNA form, the CDR3 reads TGTGCCAGCAGCTTAAGACAGGGGAACAATGAGCAGTTCTTC. This sequence encodes CASSLRQGNNEQFF. The full variable domain, completed using reference TRBV7-3 and TRBJ2-1, is GAGVSQTPSNKVTEKGKYVELRCDPISGHTALYWYRQSLGQGPEFLIYFQGTGAADDSGLPNDRFFAVRPEGSVSTLKIQRTERGDSAVYLCASSLRQGNNEQFFGPGTRLTVL.

The chain recombines TRBV20-1 with TRBJ2-7; TRBD1 might be the D (5 bases). The CDR3 totals 11 residues. The germline V gene encodes CDR1 DFQATT and CDR2 SNEGSKA (reference sequence). V lost 3 bases, J lost 6 bases, and 9 bases lay in between. CDR3 residues: CSASRVFEQYF. In DNA, the CDR3 is TGCAGTGCTAGCAGGGTTTTCGAGCAGTACTTC.

This rearrangement joins TRBV7-8 to TRBJ2-2; TRBD2 matches at 10 bases. The CDR3 runs 18 residues. CDR1 is SGHVS and CDR2 is FQNEAQ in the germline V gene. The junction had 10 bases not matched to a gene; V was cut back by 1 base and J by 5 bases. This CDR3 reads CASSLGPHGTSETGELFF. The CDR3 DNA reads TGTGCCAGCAGCTTAGGGCCCCACGGGACTAGCGAGACCGGGGAGCTGTTTTTT.

The rearrangement links TRBV7-9 to TRBJ2-7; TRBD1 matches 9 bases. CDR1 is SEHNR, CDR2 FQNEAQ, per germline (reference sequence). Trimming at V came to 3 bases and at J to 2 bases, leaving 8 bases not matched to a gene. CDR3 size: 16 residues. The CDR3 region has the DNA TGTGCCAGCAGCTTCCCGGGACAGGGATACACCTACGAGCAGTACTTC. It is translated as CASSFPGQGYTYEQYF.

This clone has just a few counts. The chain employs TRBV20-1 and TRBJ2-4; perhaps TRBD2 as D (5 bases). The V gene's germline CDR1 is DFQATT and CDR2 SNEGSKA (reference sequence). The CDR3 contains 11 residues. Trimming stripped 6 bases from V and 5 bases from J, with 8 bases between. The CDR3 reads CSAVLENIQYF. The CDR3 DNA reads as TGCAGTGCGGTACTAGAAAACATTCAGTACTTC.

Comment on this clone: Germline is not matched at one junction end, which may reflect a read error. This rearrangement joins TRBV7-7 to TRBJ2-7; 9 bases are a match to TRBD1. Germline assignment: CDR1 SSHAT and CDR2 FNYEAQ (reference sequence). This CDR3 is built from 13 residues. The CDR3 region has the DNA TGTGCTAGCAGCCGGGACAGGGCCTACGAGCAGTACTTC. As protein: CASSRDRAYEQYF.

The genes are TRBV28 and TRBJ2-3; no clear D. The CDR3 length is 12 residues. The germline V gene has CDR1 MDHEN and CDR2 SYDVKM. Trimming cost V 10 bases and J 2 bases, with 10 bases left between them. CDR3 nucleotides: TGTGCCACCTCGACTCCCACAGATACGCAGTATTTT. It yields the protein CATSTPTDTQYF.

The rearrangement uses TRBV2 and TRBJ2-1; 11 nucleotides agree with TRBD1. V lost 4 bases and J lost 6; bases outside the gene matches: 2. The length of the CDR3 is 14 residues. The germline V gene has CDR1 SNHLY and CDR2 FYNNEI. The CDR3 spells CASSGTGGGNEQFF. CDR3 in DNA: TGTGCCAGCAGTGGGACAGGGGGCGGCAATGAGCAGTTCTTC.

This clone was seen only a few times. The CDR3 is CASRGPGSRTQYF. CDR3 coding DNA: TGTGCCAGCAGAGGACCGGGATCACGGACCCAGTACTTC. The chain recombines TRBV28 with TRBJ2-5, with D perhaps matching TRBD2 (5 bases). Trimming left V 6 bases short and J 7 bases short, with 15 bases between. The germline V gene has CDR1 MDHEN and CDR2 SYDVKM. The CDR3 contains 13 residues. Filled out from reference TRBV28 and TRBJ2-5, the complete variable domain reads DVKVTQSSRYLVKRTGEKVFLECVQDMDHENMFWYRQDPGLGLRLIYFSYDVKMKEKGDIPEGYSVSREKKERFSLILESASTNQTSMYLCASRGPGSRTQYFGPGTRLLVL.

The chain joins TRBV25-1 to TRBJ2-7; TRBD1 is a possible D gene (5 bases). V lost 4 bases, J lost 6 bases, and 10 bases lay in between. The CDR3 loop spans 12 amino acids. The V gene's germline CDR1 is MGHDK and CDR2 SYGVNS. CDR3 sequence: CASSGQGSEQYF. CDR3 sequence (DNA): TGTGCCAGCAGTGGGCAGGGATCCGAGCAGTACTTC.

This clone has more than one count but fewer than ten. The genes are TRBV5-1 and TRBJ1-1; 7 bases agree with TRBD1. The CDR3 is made up of 13 amino acids. CDR1 is SGHRS, CDR2 YFSETQ, per germline. The J segment lost 4 bases and the V segment lost 7 bases, leaving 7 bases of the junction unmatched. Here the CDR3 reads CASGQESGTEAFF. Written as DNA, the CDR3 is TGCGCCAGCGGACAGGAAAGCGGCACTGAAGCTTTCTTT.

This clone was recorded a few times. The chain is built from TRBV7-8 and TRBJ2-3; no definite D call. Germline CDR1 SGHVS, CDR2 FQNEAQ. Trimming left V 5 bases short and J 4 bases short, with 7 bases between. This CDR3 has 12 amino acids. CDR3 protein: CASSLTADTQYF. In DNA form, the CDR3 reads TGTGCCAGCAGCCTCACTGCAGATACGCAGTATTTT.